This section outlines one TCR beta chain sequence together with its context. Its antigen is undetermined. These data belong to a study of stem cell transplantation in POMP-related autoinflammatory disease. Findings and limits, study-wide: A trend toward lower repertoire diversity and greater clonality appeared in every analyzed T-cell subset of PRAID patients.

Clones were sequenced by immunoSEQ multiplex PCR, and TCRdb holds only the in-frame ones, with some missing. The sample includes under 2,500 clones, approximately 87% of them seen just once. Germline V gives CDR1 MNHNS, CDR2 SASEGT. The CDR3 has 13 residues. The junction had 0 bases not matched to a gene; V was cut back by 2 bases and J by 4 bases. The chain links TRBV6-1 to TRBJ2-3, with TRBD1 matching over 7 bases. The sequence was collected from a human donor with POMP-related autoinflammation and immune dysregulation (PRAID). Sequencing was performed on Tregs from PBMCs, taken before stem cell transplantation. In nucleotides, the CDR3 is TGTGCCAGCAGTGAACAGGGGGCAGATACGCAGTATTTT. Translated: CASSEQGADTQYF.